The 16 T cell receptor beta chains below all came from one sample that was sequenced in a study of OX40 agonist ivuxolimab in advanced cancers. Clones were read by immunoSEQ multiplex PCR, and TCRdb kept only the in-frame ones, dropping some. Of around 74,000 clones in the sample, less than 95% were seen once. The source was CD4+ or CD8+ T cells sorted from blood, collected in a trial of the OX40 agonist ivuxolimab. The receptor source for this set is an adult with an advanced solid tumor such as melanoma, head and neck, liver or kidney cancer.

This CDR3 reads CASSLDRILRQGEKLFF. The CDR3 DNA sequence: TGTGCCAGCAGCTTAGATCGGATTTTGAGACAGGGGGAAAAACTGTTTTTT. V gene TRBV7-8 combines with J gene TRBJ1-4; 8 nucleotides match TRBD1. Germline values: CDR1 SGHVS, CDR2 FQNEAQ. CDR3 length equals 17 residues. Germline trimming cut 1 base from V and 8 bases from J; bases unmatched to any gene: 12.

The V and J genes are TRBV5-1 and TRBJ2-5; D is uncertain. Trimming removed 1 base from V and 0 bases from J, with 10 bases in between. In germline, CDR1 is SGHRS, CDR2 YFSETQ. CDR3 length equals 15 residues. The CDR3 reads CASSLLGPHQETQYF. The CDR3 DNA reads as TGCGCCAGCAGCTTGCTCGGCCCTCACCAAGAGACCCAGTACTTC.

J is TRBJ1-5 and V is TRBV4-1; maybe TRBD1 (6 bases). From germline, CDR1 is MGHRA and CDR2 YSYEKL. Trimming took off 3 bases at V and 6 bases at J, with 15 bases between the two ends. The CDR3 loop spans 15 amino acids. CDR3 bases: TGCGCCAGCAGCCAGGATAGGGGGGAGAGTCAGCCCCAGCATTTT. Translating gives CASSQDRGESQPQHF.

The chain couples TRBV27 to TRBJ1-5; possibly TRBD1 for D (5 bases). Per germline, CDR1 MNHEY and CDR2 SMNVEV (reference sequence). This CDR3 is 15 amino acids long. V lost 4 bases and J lost 2, with 12 bases in between. CDR3 DNA: TGTGCCAGCAGTTACGGGGGGGGTGGCAATCAGCCCCAGCATTTT. It yields the protein CASSYGGGGNQPQHF.

CDR3 residues: CASSLSGEAGYTF. In DNA form, the CDR3 reads TGTGCCAGCAGTTTGTCAGGGGAGGCTGGCTACACCTTC. The chain links TRBV27 to TRBJ1-2; possibly TRBD1 for D (6 bases). Per germline, CDR1 MNHEY and CDR2 SMNVEV (reference sequence). Trimming removed 3 bases from V and 7 bases from J, with 12 bases in between. The CDR3 consists of 13 residues.

The CDR3 nucleotides are TGTGCCATTCCGTTGCCGACAGGGGCCATGAACACTGAAGCTTTCTTT. The encoded protein is CAIPLPTGAMNTEAFF. The rearrangement links TRBV2 to TRBJ1-1; 8 bases fit TRBD1. Trimming at V came to 10 bases and at J to 0 bases, leaving 13 bases not matched to a gene. Germline-derived CDR1 and CDR2 are SNHLY and FYNNEI. The CDR3 is 16 residues long. Full variable domain (remainder filled in from reference TRBV2 and TRBJ1-1): EPEVTQTPSHQVTQMGQEVILRCVPISNHLYFYWYRQILGQKVEFLVSFYNNEISEKSEIFDDQFSVERPDGSNFTLKIRSTKLEDSAMYFCAIPLPTGAMNTEAFFGQGTRLTVV.

This clone came up once. CDR3 residues: CAWSRGGKDTQYF. CDR3 sequence (DNA): TGTGCCTGGAGTAGGGGGGGTAAAGATACGCAGTATTTT. V is TRBV30 and J is TRBJ2-3; D possibly corresponds to TRBD2 (7 bases). Per the germline V gene, CDR1 is GTSNPN and CDR2 is SVGIG (reference sequence). Trimming left V 2 bases short and J 5 bases short, with 11 bases between. This CDR3 comprises 13 residues.

V and J are TRBV2 and TRBJ2-6; D uncertain. CDR3 length: 14 residues. V shed 1 base and J shed 0 bases, with 1 base lying between them. CDR1 is SNHLY, CDR2 FYNNEI, per germline. The CDR3 DNA reads TGTGCCAGCAGTGAAGTCTCTGGGGCCAACGTCCTGACTTTC. Protein product: CASSEVSGANVLTF.

V and J are TRBV27 and TRBJ2-5; D is perhaps TRBD1 (7 bases). CDR1 and CDR2 from the germline V gene are MNHEY and SMNVEV (reference sequence). The V and J ends lost 6 bases and 6 bases respectively, with 20 bases between them. CDR3 length equals 15 residues. The CDR3 spells CASSRRGDLVKTQYF. In nucleotides, the CDR3 is TGTGCCAGCAGCCGCAGGGGGGATTTGGTAAAGACCCAGTACTTC.

This clone was seen once. The chain uses TRBV4-3 and TRBJ1-2; D remains unclear. The germline CDR1 and CDR2 sequences are LGHNA and YSLEER. V was trimmed by 3 bases and J by 4 bases, leaving 15 bases between them. The CDR3 loop spans 15 amino acids. Here the CDR3 reads CASSQGRTGSYGYTF. The CDR3 DNA reads as TGCGCCAGCAGCCAGGGCCGGACGGGAAGCTATGGCTACACCTTC.

CDR3 amino acids: CASSFPPGTDNSPLHF. The CDR3 region has the DNA TGTGCCAGCAGCTTCCCTCCCGGGACAGACAATTCACCCCTCCACTTT. V gene TRBV7-9 combines with J gene TRBJ1-6, with 7 bases matching TRBD1. Trimming took 3 bases from V and 7 from J; bases not matched to a gene: 9. Per germline, CDR1 SEHNR and CDR2 FQNEAQ (reference sequence). The CDR3 extends over 16 amino acids.

V gene TRBV9 combines with J gene TRBJ2-7; D is perhaps TRBD1 or TRBD2 (6 bases each). The ends were cut back, 3 bases at V and 2 bases at J, with 15 bases in the middle. There are 15 residues in the CDR3. In germline, CDR1 is SGDLS, CDR2 YYNGEE. The CDR3 DNA reads TGTGCCAGCAGCGAAACGGGGGCAAGTACCTACGAGCAGTACTTC. Translating it yields CASSETGASTYEQYF.

The CDR3 region has the DNA TGCGCCAGCAGCCAGAGCACAGGGACTTCACCCCTCCACTTT. This codes for CASSQSTGTSPLHF. V usage is TRBV4-1 and J usage is TRBJ1-6, with D possibly TRBD1 on 6 matching bases. Germline V CDR1 and CDR2: MGHRA, YSYEKL. With 3 bases removed from V and 9 bases from J, the gap between germline ends came to 12 bases. CDR3 length equals 14 residues.

The CDR3 DNA reads as TGTGCCAGCCGCGGCGCGGGGGGGCAAGAGACCCAGTACTTC. This encodes CASRGAGGQETQYF. The chain combines TRBV9 with TRBJ2-5; 9 positions agree with TRBD2. J lost 2 bases, V lost 7 bases, and 6 bases had no gene match. This CDR3 comprises 14 residues. Germline assignment: CDR1 SGDLS and CDR2 YYNGEE.

The chain is built from TRBV7-3 and TRBJ1-1; perhaps TRBD1 as D (5 bases). The CDR3 consists of 13 residues. Trimming took off 2 bases at V and 3 bases at J, with 7 bases between the two ends. Germline assignment: CDR1 SGHTA and CDR2 FQGTGA. CDR3 region: CASSLGGDTEAFF. The CDR3 DNA follows: TGTGCCAGCAGCTTAGGAGGGGACACTGAAGCTTTCTTT. Based on the CDR3 plus reference TRBV7-3 and TRBJ1-1, the full variable domain is GAGVSQTPSNKVTEKGKYVELRCDPISGHTALYWYRQSLGQGPEFLIYFQGTGAADDSGLPNDRFFAVRPEGSVSTLKIQRTERGDSAVYLCASSLGGDTEAFFGQGTRLTVV.

This chain joins TRBV14 and TRBJ2-7; D gene uncertain. The V and J ends lost 5 bases and 3 bases respectively, with 17 bases between them. The CDR3 runs to 15 residues. The germline CDR1 and CDR2 sequences are SGHDN and FVKESK. CDR3 region: CASSEGLPHIYEQYF. The DNA of the CDR3 is TGTGCCAGCAGCGAAGGGCTCCCTCACATCTACGAGCAGTACTTC. The whole variable domain, filled in from reference TRBV14 and TRBJ2-7, reads EAGVTQFPSHSVIEKGQTVTLRCDPISGHDNLYWYRRVMGKEIKFLLHFVKESKQDESGMPNNRFLAERTGGTYSTLKVQPAELEDSGVYFCASSEGLPHIYEQYFGPGTRLTVT.